The T cell receptor (beta chain) described here comes from a study of blood T cell repertoires in COVID-19. Some clones are missing from TCRdb's copy, which holds only in-frame ones; the method was immunoSEQ multiplex PCR. The repertoire holds approximately 150,000 clones, with around 80% as singletons. V was pared by 0 bases and J by 6 bases, with 5 bases of the junction left unmatched. The CDR3 contains 15 residues. Germline lookup yields CDR1 KGHSH and CDR2 LQKENI. The sample was peripheral blood. The receptor was derived from a man aged 65 to 79 who had recovered from COVID-19. V usage is TRBV18 and J usage is TRBJ1-2; TRBD1 matches 9 bases. This CDR3 reads CASSPPGQGNNGYTF. The CDR3 DNA reads TGTGCCAGCTCACCACCGGGACAGGGTAATAATGGCTACACCTTC.